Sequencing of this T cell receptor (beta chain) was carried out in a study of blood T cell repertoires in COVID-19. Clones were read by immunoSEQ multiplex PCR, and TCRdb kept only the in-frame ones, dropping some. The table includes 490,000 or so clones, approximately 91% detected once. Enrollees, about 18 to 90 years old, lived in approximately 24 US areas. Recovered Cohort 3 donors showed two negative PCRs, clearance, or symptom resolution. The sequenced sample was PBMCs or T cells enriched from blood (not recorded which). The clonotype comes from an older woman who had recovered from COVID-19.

For the CDR3, the DNA is TGCGCCAGCAGCCAAGCCGGGACAGGGGGCAATCAGCCCCAGCATTTT. This gives the protein CASSQAGTGGNQPQHF. The J gene is TRBJ1-5, the V gene TRBV4-1; TRBD1 matches at 10 bases. V dropped 1 base and J dropped 2; count of bases not matched to a gene: 2. The CDR3 length is 16 residues. Germline V gene sequence: CDR1 MGHRA, CDR2 YSYEKL.